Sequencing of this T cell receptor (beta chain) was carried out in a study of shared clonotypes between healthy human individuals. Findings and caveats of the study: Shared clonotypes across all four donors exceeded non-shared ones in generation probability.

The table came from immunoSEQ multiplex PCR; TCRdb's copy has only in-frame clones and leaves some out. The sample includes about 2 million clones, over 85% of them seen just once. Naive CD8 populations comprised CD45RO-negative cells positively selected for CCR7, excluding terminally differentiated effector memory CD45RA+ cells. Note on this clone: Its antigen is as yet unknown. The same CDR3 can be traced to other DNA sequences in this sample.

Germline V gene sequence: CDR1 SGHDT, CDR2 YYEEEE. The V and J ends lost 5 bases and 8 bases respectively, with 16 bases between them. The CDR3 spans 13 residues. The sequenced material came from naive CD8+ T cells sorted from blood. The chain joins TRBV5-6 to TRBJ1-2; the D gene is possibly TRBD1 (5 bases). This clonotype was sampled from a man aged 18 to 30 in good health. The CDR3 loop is CASSLGDPGGYTF. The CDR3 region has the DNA TGTGCCAGCAGTCTGGGGGACCCCGGGGGCTACACCTTC.